This entry is about one TCR beta chain. In its sample, this clonotype was seen many times. Its recognized antigen is unknown. No qualities accompany the bases; no much larger clone lies one base away. Only healthy Caucasian donors were included. Three pairs of female monozygotic twins, all aged roughly 18 to 29 years, were included in the twin cohort. Peripheral blood mononuclear cells were used as the source from which RNA for TCR libraries was isolated. The protocol used for the library was 5' RACE. Instrument on record: Illumina HiSeq 2000. Template switching introduced a universal primer binding site; the final cDNA contained a unique molecular identifier, enabling accurate counting of TCR cDNA molecules. Specific primers in the conserved constant-segment region were used to synthesize first-strand cDNA for TCR alpha and beta chains. To control for contamination, every cDNA library was double barcoded, receiving both a SMART-Mk sample barcode and Illumina barcodes. TruSeq adapter sequences and Illumina sample barcodes were added in two successive PCR steps. The Illumina HiSeq platform was used with custom primers to sequence TCR alpha and beta cDNA libraries. The published analysis was carried out like this. Raw reads were processed with MiGEC to extract unique molecular identifiers, and MiXCR was used to determine CDR3 positions. Recombination models were inferred per individual with the repgenHMM and IGoR tools using an EM algorithm. Shared clonotype analysis was performed with the tcR package in R, normalizing sharing by the product of cloneset sizes. To study raw recombination free of thymic and clonal selection effects, out-of-frame nonproductive sequences were analyzed. TCRdb reran the public reads through fastp at Q25 and MiXCR, keeping productive beta chains. Each CDR3 protein gets just one entry, which takes the most common genes and DNA from the rows behind it. TCRdb assigned the V and J calls; the authors' analysis was not used. The sample table records roughly 690,000 distinct CDR3 sequences; around 20% of these occur just once. The ten largest clones take up 4% to 5.5% of the sample.

The sample comes from a study of identical twins listed by TCRdb under 2016. Looking at the study overall: To test whether fetal clonotypes persist, this study deep-sequenced TCR alpha and beta repertoires from monozygotic twins, from unrelated adults of various ages, and from cord blood. To rule out contamination, the twin experiments were replicated at different times with different library preparation protocols.

On the study overall, not on this receptor specifically: Zero-insertion analyses could be partly confounded by invariant T cells such as MAIT and iNKT, though diverse VJ usage argued against such confounding for most clonotypes. Abundant cord blood beta clonotypes had fewer insertions, young adult naive repertoires showed a similar but weaker trend, and memory repertoires showed no such trend. Excess twin sharing in beta out-of-frame sequences was weaker because fewer shared sequences lowered the signal-to-noise ratio. Because the same donors could not be followed over many years, conclusions were based on cross-sectional statistical analysis. In monozygotic twins, out-of-frame TCR alpha sharing was systematically underestimated by recombination models, although the models agreed with sharing between unrelated individuals. Out-of-frame TCR alpha sequences shared between twins showed an excess of low generation-probability sequences compared with coincidental sharing between unrelated individuals.

This sample was also put to use in a study of T cells expressing NK-cell markers. The second publication reports: In sorted CD3+CD56+NKG2C+, CD3+CD56+NKG2C- and CD3+CD56-NKG2C+ T-cell subsets from about eight donors, TCR beta-chain repertoires were profiled. Of the eight sequenced donors, seven were found to be HCMV-seropositive and one was found to be HCMV-seronegative. To restrict sorting to alphabetaTCR-expressing T cells, an anti-gammadeltaTCR antibody was added in several experiments. In a handful of donors, the dominant CD3+CD56+NKG2C+ clonotypes were among the top 10 CD8+ clonotypes and accounted for roughly 1.0-8% of CD8+ T cells. Those dominant clonotypes were again the most abundant among CD3+CD56-NKG2C+ cells in a handful of donors, at about 25-60.1%. Whether the expanded NKG2C-expressing T cell clones were specific for HCMV antigens was left unclear. The study sequenced eight donors, all healthy volunteers chosen at random: three men and five women. To determine HCMV serostatus, a commercial ELISA kit was used to detect HCMV-specific IgG in serum. For a handful of donors, bulk peripheral blood T-cell repertoires were additionally sequenced from unsorted PBMC. Reads were demultiplexed and grouped by UMI with MIGEC, and clonotypes were assembled and quantified with MiTCR. To exclude erroneous sequences, any TCR cDNA sequence not supported by at least two reads was discarded. Downstream repertoire analysis used the tcR package, and clonotypes were matched across fractions by CDR3 nucleotide sequence plus V segment. Antigen specificity was annotated against VDJdb with VDJmatch, allowing one amino acid substitution in CDR3.

The specimen was PBMCs. This receptor was obtained from a woman aged 18 to 35 in good health.

The base sequence is TGTGCCAGCAGTTTACAGGGGATACAGTATGGCTACACCTTC. It specifies CASSLQGIQYGYTF. The V and J segments used are TRBV6-2 or TRBV6-3 and TRBJ1-2, with 7 junctional bases fitting TRBD1. Per the germline V gene, MNHEY is the CDR1 and SVGEGT is the CDR2. The CDR3 numbers 14 residues from cysteine through phenylalanine. Left in the record is the CDR3 DNA by itself, 42 bases read in frame from the first base. V is trimmed back by 4 bases and J by 5 bases, and the junction contains 7 bases that no gene match accounts for.